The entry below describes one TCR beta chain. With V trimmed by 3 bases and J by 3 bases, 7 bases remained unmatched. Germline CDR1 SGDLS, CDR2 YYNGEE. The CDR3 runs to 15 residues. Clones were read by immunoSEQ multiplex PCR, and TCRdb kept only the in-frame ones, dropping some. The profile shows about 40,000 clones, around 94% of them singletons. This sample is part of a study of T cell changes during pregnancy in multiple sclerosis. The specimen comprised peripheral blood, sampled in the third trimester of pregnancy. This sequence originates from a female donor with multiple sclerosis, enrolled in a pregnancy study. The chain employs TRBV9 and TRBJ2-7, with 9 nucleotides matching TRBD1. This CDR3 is CASSASGQGLYEQYF. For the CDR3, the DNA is TGTGCCAGCAGCGCCTCGGGACAGGGTCTCTACGAGCAGTACTTC.